The 29 T cell receptor beta chains below all came from one sample that was sequenced in a study of T cells after yellow fever vaccination. TCRdb used MiXCR to reprocess the 5' RACE reads, holding one entry per CDR3 protein. The repertoire holds a few hundred thousand distinct CDR3 sequences, about a fifth seen once, with roughly an eighth in the top ten. The starting material was PBMCs, obtained 15 days after the yellow fever booster vaccination. Receptor source: a man aged 25-45 years who received the YFV17D yellow fever vaccine.

This clonotype was counted between two and nine times. The chain joins TRBV29-1 to TRBJ2-7, with 12 bases identical to TRBD2. V gave up 0 bases and J gave up 3 bases; unmatched junction bases: 3. Germline V gene data show CDR1 as SQVTM and CDR2 as ANQGSEA. This CDR3 is 15 amino acids long. The CDR3 nucleotides are TGCAGCGTTGAAGATGGGACTAGCGGGTACTACGAGCAGTACTTC. The encoded protein is CSVEDGTSGYYEQYF.

This clonotype has more than one count but fewer than ten. The rearrangement uses TRBV7-8 and TRBJ2-6; D is unresolved. This CDR3 is 15 amino acids long. The germline V gene encodes CDR1 SGHVS and CDR2 FQNEAQ. V lost 5 bases to trimming and J lost 0 bases, with 8 bases between them. Here the CDR3 reads CASSNRLSGANVLTF. The CDR3, as DNA: TGTGCCAGCAGCAACCGGCTCTCTGGGGCCAACGTCCTGACTTTC. The variable domain in full, with the rest retrieved from reference TRBV7-8 and TRBJ2-6, is GAGVSQSPRYKVAKRGQDVALRCDPISGHVSLFWYQQALGQGPEFLTYFQNEAQLDKSGLPSDRFFAERPEGSVSTLKIQRTQQEDSAVYLCASSNRLSGANVLTFGAGSRLTVL.

This clonotype was recorded a few times. J is TRBJ2-7 and V is TRBV9; D possibly matches TRBD1 or TRBD2 (6 bases each). Germline V gene lookup returns CDR1 SGDLS and CDR2 YYNGEE. Deletions cut 3 bases from V and 3 bases from J, with 13 bases between. The CDR3 contains 14 residues. The CDR3 sequence: CASSAGDTLYEQYF. As DNA, the CDR3 is TGTGCCAGCAGCGCGGGGGACACTCTCTACGAGCAGTACTTC.

This clonotype was found a few times. The chain carries TRBV7-2 and TRBJ2-2; D unresolved. Germline CDR1 and CDR2: SGHTA and FQGNSA. This CDR3 comprises 16 residues. V was clipped by 0 bases and J by 0 bases, with 8 bases between them. Here the CDR3 reads CASSLAGPSNTGELFF. Written as DNA, the CDR3 is TGTGCCAGCAGCTTAGCAGGTCCCTCGAACACCGGGGAGCTGTTTTTT.

A few counts support this clonotype. The rearrangement uses TRBV12-3 or TRBV12-4 and TRBJ2-1, with D unresolved. The CDR3 sequence is 13 residues long. Trimming pared 3 bases from V and 3 bases from J, leaving 6 bases between. In nucleotides, the CDR3 is TGTGCCAGCAGTTTTAGAGGCTACAATGAGCAGTTCTTC. This sequence encodes CASSFRGYNEQFF.

The rearrangement uses TRBV12-3 or TRBV12-4 and TRBJ1-3; D not resolved. The CDR3 covers 14 residues. The V and J ends lost 3 bases and 0 bases respectively, with 6 bases between them. The DNA for the CDR3 is TGTGCCAGCAGTTTTTTAGACTCTGGAAACACCATATATTTT. This translates into CASSFLDSGNTIYF.

Only a few counts were recorded for this clonotype. The rearrangement links TRBV9 to TRBJ2-7; D call uncertain. Germline V CDR1 and CDR2: SGDLS, YYNGEE. This CDR3 spans 12 amino acids. Trimming removed 3 bases at V and 8 bases at J, with 12 bases between. The CDR3 nucleotides are TGTGCCAGCAGCGATATCGGGCGAAAGCAGTACTTC. Protein sequence: CASSDIGRKQYF.

This clonotype has only a few counts. The chain couples TRBV14 to TRBJ2-1, with a weak D call TRBD2 (7 bases). The CDR3 covers 14 residues. V was cut by 4 bases and J by 6 bases, with 13 bases left in between. Germline lookup yields CDR1 SGHDN and CDR2 FVKESK. The CDR3 nucleotides read TGTGCCAGCAGCCGAAGGGGGGGATCCAATGAGCAGTTCTTC. Amino acids: CASSRRGGSNEQFF.

The CDR3 sequence is CSARKPSGTTYYEQYF. The CDR3, as DNA: TGCAGTGCTAGAAAGCCTAGCGGGACAACCTACTACGAGCAGTACTTC. The rearrangement uses TRBV20-1 and TRBJ2-7; TRBD2 agrees at 9 bases. The CDR3 runs to 16 residues. Looked up from germline, CDR1 is DFQATT and CDR2 is SNEGSKA (reference sequence). With 2 bases clipped from V and 3 bases from J, the junction kept 11 bases outside the gene matches.

This clonotype was counted only a few times. This rearrangement joins TRBV6-2 or TRBV6-3 to TRBJ2-1; D not resolved. CDR1 is MNHEY and CDR2 is SVGEGT in the germline V gene. Trimming removed 6 bases at V and 8 bases at J, with 14 bases between. The CDR3 length is 13 residues. CDR3 in amino acids: CASRSFSDHEQFF. The CDR3 DNA is TGTGCCAGCAGGTCGTTTAGTGACCATGAGCAGTTCTTC.

The chain couples TRBV5-5 to TRBJ1-1, with a possible D match to TRBD1 (5 bases). The CDR3 runs 15 residues. Trimming cost V 2 bases and J 4 bases, with 15 bases left between them. Per germline, CDR1 SGHKS and CDR2 YYEKEE (reference sequence). DNA for the CDR3: TGTGCCAGCAGCTTAATGCCCGACAGCCTCACTGAAGCTTTCTTT. It translates to CASSLMPDSLTEAFF.

This clonotype was found a few times. The rearrangement uses TRBV24-1 and TRBJ1-2; no firm D call. This CDR3 is built from 16 residues. In germline, CDR1 is KGHDR, CDR2 SFDVKD. Trimming pared 2 bases from V and 4 bases from J, leaving 16 bases between. Here the CDR3 reads CATSDSSKGTIYGYTF. The CDR3 coding sequence is TGTGCCACCAGTGATTCCAGTAAGGGCACCATCTATGGCTACACCTTC.

V and J are TRBV7-7 and TRBJ2-1; D might be TRBD1 (7 bases). Germline CDR1 is SSHAT and CDR2 is FNYEAQ (reference sequence). The CDR3 has 15 residues. The CDR3 sequence: CASSKRGDRYNEQFF. CDR3 bases: TGTGCTAGCTCAAAAAGGGGGGACAGATACAATGAGCAGTTCTTC.

This chain links TRBV10-1 with TRBJ2-7, with D tentatively TRBD1 or TRBD2 (6 bases each). Germline V gene sequence: CDR1 WNHNN, CDR2 SYGVQD (reference sequence). The V gene lost 2 bases and the J gene lost 12 bases, with 14 bases spanning the gap. This CDR3 region has 12 residues. The CDR3: CASSEGGGKPYF. The CDR3 nucleotides read TGCGCCAGCAGTGAGGGGGGCGGGAAGCCGTACTTC.

This clonotype appeared many times. The rearrangement uses TRBV29-1 and TRBJ1-1; D is possibly TRBD1 (5 bases). Germline CDR1 is SQVTM and CDR2 is ANQGSEA. The CDR3 is 14 amino acids. Trimming removed 3 bases from V and 4 bases from J, with 15 bases in between. The CDR3 DNA is TGCAGCGTTGACGGGGGTCTTGGGAGCACTGAAGCTTTCTTT. Translation: CSVDGGLGSTEAFF.

The chain couples TRBV4-3 to TRBJ2-7, with 7 bases that match TRBD1. The V segment lost 1 base and the J segment 5 bases; nucleotides outside the gene matches: 11. The CDR3 spans 16 residues. CDR1 and CDR2 from the germline V gene are LGHNA and YSLEER. The CDR3 here is CASSQALDRADDEQYF. CDR3 coding DNA: TGCGCCAGCAGCCAAGCTCTAGACAGGGCCGACGACGAGCAGTACTTC.

This clonotype appeared a few times. The rearrangement joins TRBV3-1 to TRBJ2-7; 11 positions agree with TRBD2. The CDR3 totals 15 residues. V lost 2 bases to trimming and J lost 5 bases; unmatched junction nucleotides: 5. Germline CDR1 and CDR2: LGHDT and YNNKEL (reference sequence). CDR3 residues: CASSQTSGSFDEQYF. In nucleotides, the CDR3 is TGTGCCAGCAGCCAAACTAGCGGGAGCTTCGACGAGCAGTACTTC.

CDR3 in DNA: TGCGCCAGCACGGTGAACCGGGAGTACGGTACGCAGTATTTT. Its protein product is CASTVNREYGTQYF. The chain employs TRBV5-1 and TRBJ2-3; perhaps TRBD2 as D (6 bases). Germline V lookup: CDR1 SGHRS, CDR2 YFSETQ. This CDR3 comprises 14 residues. V lost 6 bases and J lost 8, with 19 bases in between. Full variable domain (remainder filled in from reference TRBV5-1 and TRBJ2-3): KAGVTQTPRYLIKTRGQQVTLSCSPISGHRSVSWYQQTPGQGLQFLFEYFSETQRNKGNFPGRFSGRQFSNSRSEMNVSTLELGDSALYLCASTVNREYGTQYFGPGTRLTVL.

This clonotype was found a few times. This chain joins TRBV5-5 and TRBJ2-7; weak D call: TRBD1 (6 bases). This CDR3 is built from 15 residues. With 0 bases removed from V and 3 bases from J, the gap between germline ends came to 13 bases. From germline, CDR1 is SGHKS and CDR2 YYEKEE (reference sequence). The CDR3 DNA is TGTGCCAGCAGCTTGGCCTTTCAAGGGGGCTACGAGCAGTACTTC. Protein sequence: CASSLAFQGGYEQYF.

The V call is TRBV28, the J call TRBJ1-5, with D possibly TRBD1 on 5 matching bases. Trimming took 0 bases from V and 2 from J, leaving 8 bases between them. Per the germline V gene, CDR1 is MDHEN and CDR2 is SYDVKM. The CDR3 is 15 amino acids. The CDR3: CASSLWARGNQPQHF. CDR3 sequence (DNA): TGTGCCAGCAGTTTATGGGCCAGGGGCAATCAGCCCCAGCATTTT.

V gene TRBV12-3 or TRBV12-4 combines with J gene TRBJ2-7; 7 bases are shared with TRBD2. This CDR3 has 15 residues. J lost 4 bases, V lost 4 bases, and 10 bases had no gene match. CDR3 DNA sequence: TGTGCCAGCAGTTGGGGGAGGGGACGGACATACGAGCAGTACTTC. As protein: CASSWGRGRTYEQYF.

This clonotype was detected only a few times. The chain carries TRBV6-2 or TRBV6-3 and TRBJ2-2, with TRBD2 matching 15 bases. Germline trimming cut 7 bases from V and 7 bases from J; bases unmatched to any gene: 4. The V gene's germline CDR1 is MNHEY and CDR2 SVGEGT. The CDR3 sequence is 15 residues long. The CDR3 bases are TGTGCCAGCAAAAAGGGACTAGCGGGAGGCGGGGAGCTGTTTTTT. This sequence encodes CASKKGLAGGGELFF.

The V gene is TRBV5-1, the J gene TRBJ2-7; 11 bases are shared with TRBD2. The germline gives CDR1 SGHRS, CDR2 YFSETQ. V was pared by 5 bases and J by 2 bases, with 15 bases of the junction left unmatched. The CDR3 runs to 18 residues. CDR3 protein: CASRTPGTSGDHTYEQYF. The DNA for the CDR3 is TGCGCCAGCAGAACGCCTGGGACTAGCGGAGACCACACCTACGAGCAGTACTTC.

The chain carries TRBV29-1 and TRBJ1-5; D is uncertain. The CDR3 loop spans 14 amino acids. V dropped 6 bases and J dropped 1 base, with 13 bases sitting between them. Germline-derived CDR1 and CDR2 are SQVTM and ANQGSEA. The CDR3 DNA reads TGCAGCGTCGGCGAGGGTAACAGCAATCAGCCCCAGCATTTT. Translated, it gives CSVGEGNSNQPQHF.

The rearrangement uses TRBV5-1 and TRBJ2-3, with D perhaps matching TRBD1 or TRBD2 (5 bases each). V was clipped by 1 base and J by 1 base, with 13 bases between them. The CDR3 is made up of 16 amino acids. CDR1 is SGHRS, CDR2 YFSETQ, per germline. CDR3 region: CASSLFLLGGTDTQYF. DNA of the CDR3: TGCGCCAGCAGCTTGTTTTTACTAGGGGGCACAGATACGCAGTATTTT.

In its sample, this clonotype was seen many times. The rearrangement joins TRBV4-3 to TRBJ2-2, with 11 bases fitting TRBD1. Germline CDR1 is LGHNA and CDR2 is YSLEER. The trim removed 2 bases at V and 6 bases at J, leaving 2 bases unmatched. This CDR3 has 15 residues. DNA for the CDR3: TGCGCCAGCAGCCAACGGACAGGGGGCTCCGGGGAGCTGTTTTTT. This gives the protein CASSQRTGGSGELFF.

The rearrangement uses TRBV9 and TRBJ2-3; D gene ambiguous. CDR1 SGDLS and CDR2 YYNGEE come from the germline V gene. CDR3 length equals 11 residues. V gave up 3 bases and J gave up 4 bases, with 3 bases separating them. CDR3 DNA sequence: TGTGCCAGCAGCGGGTCAGATACGCAGTATTTT. Its translation: CASSGSDTQYF.

This sequence joins TRBV9 and TRBJ2-7, with 9 bases aligning to TRBD2. This CDR3 is built from 13 residues. CDR1 is SGDLS, CDR2 YYNGEE, per germline. Trimming took 5 bases from V and 6 from J; bases not matched to a gene: 6. CDR3: CASSDSGRGEQYF. The CDR3 coding sequence is TGTGCCAGCAGTGATAGCGGGAGAGGCGAGCAGTACTTC. The full variable domain, completed using reference TRBV9 and TRBJ2-7, is DSGVTQTPKHLITATGQRVTLRCSPRSGDLSVYWYQQSLDQGLQFLIQYYNGEERAKGNILERFSAQQFPDLHSELNLSSLELGDSALYFCASSDSGRGEQYFGPGTRLTVT.

This clonotype was observed a single time. V is TRBV18 and J is TRBJ2-7; D assignment may be TRBD1 or TRBD2 (5 bases each). CDR1 and CDR2 from the germline V gene are KGHSH and LQKENI. The CDR3 covers 16 residues. The V and J ends lost 3 bases and 4 bases respectively, with 19 bases between them. CDR3: CASSPAGAELKYEQYF. CDR3 nucleotides: TGTGCCAGCTCACCCGCCGGGGCCGAGTTAAAATACGAGCAGTACTTC.